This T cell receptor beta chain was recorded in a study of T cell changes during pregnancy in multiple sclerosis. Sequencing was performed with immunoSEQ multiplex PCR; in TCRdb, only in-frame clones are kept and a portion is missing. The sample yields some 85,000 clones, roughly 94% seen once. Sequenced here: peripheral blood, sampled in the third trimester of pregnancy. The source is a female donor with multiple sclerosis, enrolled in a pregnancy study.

Written as DNA, the CDR3 is TGTGCCAGCTCCCCCGGACTAGCGGACAATACTATAGAGCAGTTCTTC. It encodes CASSPGLADNTIEQFF. The rearrangement uses TRBV18 and TRBJ2-1; 10 bases fit TRBD2. Germline V gene sequence: CDR1 KGHSH, CDR2 LQKENI. The V gene end was trimmed by 6 bases and the J gene end by 10 bases; junction bases not matched to a gene: 15. This CDR3 is 16 amino acids long.